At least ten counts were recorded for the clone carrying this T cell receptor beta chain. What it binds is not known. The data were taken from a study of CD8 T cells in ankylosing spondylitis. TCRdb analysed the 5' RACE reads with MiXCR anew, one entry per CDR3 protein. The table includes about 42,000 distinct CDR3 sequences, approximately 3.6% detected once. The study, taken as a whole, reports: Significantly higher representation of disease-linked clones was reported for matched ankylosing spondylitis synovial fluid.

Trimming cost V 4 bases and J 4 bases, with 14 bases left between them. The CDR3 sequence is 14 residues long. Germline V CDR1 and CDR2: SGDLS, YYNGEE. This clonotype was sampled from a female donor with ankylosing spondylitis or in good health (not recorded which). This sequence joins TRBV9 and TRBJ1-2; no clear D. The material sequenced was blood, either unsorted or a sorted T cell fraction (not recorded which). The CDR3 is CASSPEMAGYGYTF. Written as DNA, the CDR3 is TGTGCCAGCAGCCCAGAGATGGCAGGCTATGGCTACACCTTC.